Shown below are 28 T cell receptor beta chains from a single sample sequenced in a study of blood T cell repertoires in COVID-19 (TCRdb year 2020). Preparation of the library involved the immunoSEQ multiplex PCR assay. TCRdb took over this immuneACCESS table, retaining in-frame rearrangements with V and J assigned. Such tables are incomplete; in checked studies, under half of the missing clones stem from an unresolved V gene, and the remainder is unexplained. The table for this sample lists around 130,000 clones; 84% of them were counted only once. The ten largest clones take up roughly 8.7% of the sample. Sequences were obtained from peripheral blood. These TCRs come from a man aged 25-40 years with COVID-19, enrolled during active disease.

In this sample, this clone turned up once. CDR3: CASSTTGTGGAELFF. In DNA, the CDR3 is TGTGCCAGCAGCACTACCGGGACAGGGGGCGCGGAGCTGTTTTTT. The chain uses TRBV5-6 and TRBJ2-2, with 12 bases lining up with TRBD1. V trimming: 4 bases; J trimming: 10 bases; junction bases outside the gene matches: 8. The CDR3 has 15 amino acids. CDR1 SGHDT and CDR2 YYEEEE come from the germline V gene.

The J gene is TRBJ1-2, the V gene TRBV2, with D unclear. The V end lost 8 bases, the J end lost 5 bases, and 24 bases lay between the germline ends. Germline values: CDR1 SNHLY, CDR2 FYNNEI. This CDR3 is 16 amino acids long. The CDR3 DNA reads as TGTGCCAGCGATAATCTTGGGCAGGCCGCATTATATGGCTACACCTTC. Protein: CASDNLGQAALYGYTF. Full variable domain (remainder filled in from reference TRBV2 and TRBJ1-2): EPEVTQTPSHQVTQMGQEVILRCVPISNHLYFYWYRQILGQKVEFLVSFYNNEISEKSEIFDDQFSVERPDGSNFTLKIRSTKLEDSAMYFCASDNLGQAALYGYTFGSGTRLTVV.

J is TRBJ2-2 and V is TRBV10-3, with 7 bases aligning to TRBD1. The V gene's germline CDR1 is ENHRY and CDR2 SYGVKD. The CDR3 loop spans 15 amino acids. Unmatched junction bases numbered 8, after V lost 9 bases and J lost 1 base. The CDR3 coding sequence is TGTGCCATGACCTCCGGGACAGAGAACACCGGGGAGCTGTTTTTT. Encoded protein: CAMTSGTENTGELFF.

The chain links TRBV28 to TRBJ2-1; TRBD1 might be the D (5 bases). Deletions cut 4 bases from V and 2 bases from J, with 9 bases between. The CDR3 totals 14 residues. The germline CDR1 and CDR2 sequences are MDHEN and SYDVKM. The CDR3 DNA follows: TGTGCCAGCAGTTGGGGCACCGCCTACAATGAGCAGTTCTTC. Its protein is CASSWGTAYNEQFF. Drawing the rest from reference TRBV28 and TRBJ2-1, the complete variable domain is DVKVTQSSRYLVKRTGEKVFLECVQDMDHENMFWYRQDPGLGLRLIYFSYDVKMKEKGDIPEGYSVSREKKERFSLILESASTNQTSMYLCASSWGTAYNEQFFGPGTRLTVL.

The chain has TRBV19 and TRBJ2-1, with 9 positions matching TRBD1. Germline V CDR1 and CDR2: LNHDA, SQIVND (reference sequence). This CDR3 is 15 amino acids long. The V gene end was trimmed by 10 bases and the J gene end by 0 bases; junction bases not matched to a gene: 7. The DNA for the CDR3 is TGTGCCACCGTCGGGACAGGGATCTCCTACAATGAGCAGTTCTTC. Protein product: CATVGTGISYNEQFF. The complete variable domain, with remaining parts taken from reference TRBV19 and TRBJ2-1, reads DGGITQSPKYLFRKEGQNVTLSCEQNLNHDAMYWYRQDPGQGLRLIYYSQIVNDFQKGDIAEGYSVSREKKESFPLTVTSAQKNPTAFYLCATVGTGISYNEQFFGPGTRLTVL.

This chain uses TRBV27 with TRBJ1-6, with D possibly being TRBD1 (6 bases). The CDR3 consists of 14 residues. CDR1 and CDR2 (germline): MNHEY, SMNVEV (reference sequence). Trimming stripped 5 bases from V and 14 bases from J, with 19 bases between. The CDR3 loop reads CASSQIAGRGALHF. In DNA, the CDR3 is TGTGCCAGCAGTCAGATCGCCGGCAGGGGTGCCCTCCACTTT.

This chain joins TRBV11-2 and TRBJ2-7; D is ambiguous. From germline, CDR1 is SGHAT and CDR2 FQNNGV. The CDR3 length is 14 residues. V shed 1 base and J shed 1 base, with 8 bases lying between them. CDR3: CASSLVTGSYEQYF. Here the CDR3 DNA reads TGTGCCAGCAGCTTAGTCACCGGGTCCTACGAGCAGTACTTC.

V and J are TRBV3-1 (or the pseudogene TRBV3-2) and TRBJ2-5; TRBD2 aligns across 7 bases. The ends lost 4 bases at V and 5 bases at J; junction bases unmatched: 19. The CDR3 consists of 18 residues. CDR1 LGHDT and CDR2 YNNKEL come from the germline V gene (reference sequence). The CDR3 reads CASSPGWAGVTRSETQYF. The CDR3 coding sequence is TGTGCCAGCAGCCCAGGGTGGGCGGGAGTGACCCGTTCCGAGACCCAGTACTTC.

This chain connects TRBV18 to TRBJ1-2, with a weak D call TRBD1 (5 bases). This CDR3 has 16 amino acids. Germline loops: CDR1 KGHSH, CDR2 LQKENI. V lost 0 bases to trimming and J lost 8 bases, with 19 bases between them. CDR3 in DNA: TGTGCCAGCTCACCACCAAGCATTGGGGCAGCGGGCGGCTACACCTTC. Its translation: CASSPPSIGAAGGYTF.

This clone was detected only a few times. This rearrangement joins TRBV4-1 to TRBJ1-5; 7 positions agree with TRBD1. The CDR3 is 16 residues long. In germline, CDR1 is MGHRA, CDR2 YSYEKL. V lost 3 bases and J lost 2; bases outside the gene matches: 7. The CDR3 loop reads CASSQSDTGGNQPQHF. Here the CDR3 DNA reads TGCGCCAGCAGCCAGAGTGACACAGGGGGCAATCAGCCCCAGCATTTT.

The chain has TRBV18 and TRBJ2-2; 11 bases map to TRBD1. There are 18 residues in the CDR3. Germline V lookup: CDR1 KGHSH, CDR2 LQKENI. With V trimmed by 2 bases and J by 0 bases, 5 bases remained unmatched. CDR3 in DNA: TGTGCCAGCTCACCAACAAGGACAGGGGGCCCGAACACCGGGGAGCTGTTTTTT. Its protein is CASSPTRTGGPNTGELFF.

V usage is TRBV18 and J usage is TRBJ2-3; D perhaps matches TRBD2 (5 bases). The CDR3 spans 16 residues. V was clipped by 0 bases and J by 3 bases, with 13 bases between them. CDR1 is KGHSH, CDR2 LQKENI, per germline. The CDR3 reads CASSPPVGVGTDTQYF. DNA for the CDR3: TGTGCCAGCTCACCACCGGTGGGAGTGGGGACAGATACGCAGTATTTT.

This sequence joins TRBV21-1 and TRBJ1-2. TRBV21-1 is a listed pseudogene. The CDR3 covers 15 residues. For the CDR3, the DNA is TGTGCCAGCAGCAAAGAGTTCGGCAGCGCCTATGGCTACACCTTC. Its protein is CASSKEFGSAYGYTF.

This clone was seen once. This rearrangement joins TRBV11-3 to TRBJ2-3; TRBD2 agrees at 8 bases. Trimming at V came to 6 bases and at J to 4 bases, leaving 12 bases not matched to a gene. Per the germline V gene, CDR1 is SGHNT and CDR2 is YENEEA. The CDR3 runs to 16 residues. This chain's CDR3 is CASSSSREGHPDTQYF. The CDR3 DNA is TGTGCCAGCAGTTCTTCTCGGGAGGGCCACCCAGATACGCAGTATTTT.

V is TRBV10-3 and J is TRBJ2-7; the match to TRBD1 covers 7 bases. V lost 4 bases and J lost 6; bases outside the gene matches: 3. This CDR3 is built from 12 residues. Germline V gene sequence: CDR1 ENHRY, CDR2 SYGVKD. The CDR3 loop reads CAISGTGSEQYF. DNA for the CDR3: TGTGCCATCAGTGGGACAGGAAGCGAGCAGTACTTC.

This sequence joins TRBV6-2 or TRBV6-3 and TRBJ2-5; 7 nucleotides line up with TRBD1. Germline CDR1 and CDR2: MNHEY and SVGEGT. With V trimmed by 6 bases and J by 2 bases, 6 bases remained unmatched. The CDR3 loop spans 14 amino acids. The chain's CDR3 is CASSPPGQQETQYF. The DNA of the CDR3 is TGTGCCAGCAGCCCTCCGGGACAGCAAGAGACCCAGTACTTC.

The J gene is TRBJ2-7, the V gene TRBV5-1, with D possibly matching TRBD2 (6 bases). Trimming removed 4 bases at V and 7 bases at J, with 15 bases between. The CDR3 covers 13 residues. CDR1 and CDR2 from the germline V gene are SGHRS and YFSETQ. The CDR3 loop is CASSTGPAGEQYF. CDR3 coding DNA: TGCGCCAGCAGCACGGGACCCGCGGGGGAGCAGTACTTC.

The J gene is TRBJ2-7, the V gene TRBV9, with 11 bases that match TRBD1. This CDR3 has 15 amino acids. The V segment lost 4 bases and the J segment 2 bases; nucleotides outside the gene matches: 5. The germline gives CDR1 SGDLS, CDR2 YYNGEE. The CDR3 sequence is CASSPGTGGPYEQYF. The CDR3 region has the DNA TGTGCCAGCAGCCCCGGGACAGGGGGACCCTACGAGCAGTACTTC.

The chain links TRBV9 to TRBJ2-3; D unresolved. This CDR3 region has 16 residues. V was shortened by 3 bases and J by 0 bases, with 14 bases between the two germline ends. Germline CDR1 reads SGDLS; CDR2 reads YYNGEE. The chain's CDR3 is CASSAQSYLSTDTQYF. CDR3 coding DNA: TGTGCCAGCAGCGCACAGAGTTACCTTAGCACAGATACGCAGTATTTT.

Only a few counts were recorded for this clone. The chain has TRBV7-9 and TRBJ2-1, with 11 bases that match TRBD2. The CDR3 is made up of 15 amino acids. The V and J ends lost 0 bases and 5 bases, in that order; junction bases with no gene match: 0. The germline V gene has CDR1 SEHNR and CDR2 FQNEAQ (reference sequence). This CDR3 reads CASSLATSGNNEQFF. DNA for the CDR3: TGTGCCAGCAGCTTAGCGACTAGCGGGAACAATGAGCAGTTCTTC.

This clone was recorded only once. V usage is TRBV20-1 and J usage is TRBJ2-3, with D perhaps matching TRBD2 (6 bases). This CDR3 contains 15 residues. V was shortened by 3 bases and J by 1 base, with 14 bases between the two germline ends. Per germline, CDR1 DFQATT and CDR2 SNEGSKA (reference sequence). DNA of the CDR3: TGCAGTGCTAGTAGTGGCGGGGCCCGCACAGATACGCAGTATTTT. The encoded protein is CSASSGGARTDTQYF.

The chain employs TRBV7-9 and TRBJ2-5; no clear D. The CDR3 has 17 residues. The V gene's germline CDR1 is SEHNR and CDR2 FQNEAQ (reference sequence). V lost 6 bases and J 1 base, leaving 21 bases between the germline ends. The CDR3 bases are TGTGCCAGCAGTCGTACTCCCCCCCTAGTATCCCAAGAGACCCAGTACTTC. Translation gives CASSRTPPLVSQETQYF.

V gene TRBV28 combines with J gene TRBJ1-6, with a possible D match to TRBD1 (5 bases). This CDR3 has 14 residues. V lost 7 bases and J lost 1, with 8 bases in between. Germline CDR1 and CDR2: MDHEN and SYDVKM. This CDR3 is CASKRGSYNSPLHF. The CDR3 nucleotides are TGTGCCAGCAAAAGGGGTTCCTATAATTCACCCCTCCACTTT.

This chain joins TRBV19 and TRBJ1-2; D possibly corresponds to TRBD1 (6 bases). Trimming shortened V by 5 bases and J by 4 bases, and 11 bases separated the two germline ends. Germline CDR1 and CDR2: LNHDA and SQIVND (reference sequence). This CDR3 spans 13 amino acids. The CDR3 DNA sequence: TGTGCCAGTAGTTCAGGGGCGGGCTATGGCTACACCTTC. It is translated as CASSSGAGYGYTF. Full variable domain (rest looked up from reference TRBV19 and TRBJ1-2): DGGITQSPKYLFRKEGQNVTLSCEQNLNHDAMYWYRQDPGQGLRLIYYSQIVNDFQKGDIAEGYSVSREKKESFPLTVTSAQKNPTAFYLCASSSGAGYGYTFGSGTRLTVV.

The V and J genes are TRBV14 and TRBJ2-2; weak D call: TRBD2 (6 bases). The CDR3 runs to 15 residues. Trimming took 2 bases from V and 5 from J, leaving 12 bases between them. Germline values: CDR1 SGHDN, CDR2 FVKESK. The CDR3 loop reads CASSQPRAGTGELFF. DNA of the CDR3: TGTGCCAGCAGCCAACCCCGTGCGGGAACCGGGGAGCTGTTTTTT.

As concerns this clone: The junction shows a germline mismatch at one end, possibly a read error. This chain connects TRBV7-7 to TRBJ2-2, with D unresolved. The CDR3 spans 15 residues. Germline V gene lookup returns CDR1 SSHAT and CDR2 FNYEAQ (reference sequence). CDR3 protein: CASSPRGAHTGELFF. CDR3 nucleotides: TGTGCTAGCAGCCCCCGCGGAGCCCACACCGGGGAGCTGTTTTTT.

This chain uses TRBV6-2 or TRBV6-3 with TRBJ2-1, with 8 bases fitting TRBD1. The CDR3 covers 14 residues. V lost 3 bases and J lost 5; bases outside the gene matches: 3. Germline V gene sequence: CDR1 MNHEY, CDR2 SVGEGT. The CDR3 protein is CASSYGTGHNEQFF. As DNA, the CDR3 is TGTGCCAGCAGTTATGGGACAGGTCACAATGAGCAGTTCTTC.

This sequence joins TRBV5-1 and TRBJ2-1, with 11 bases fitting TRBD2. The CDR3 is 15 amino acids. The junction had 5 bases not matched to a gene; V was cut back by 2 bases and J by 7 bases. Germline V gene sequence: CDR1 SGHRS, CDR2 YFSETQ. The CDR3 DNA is TGCGCCAGCAGCTTTACTAGCGGGAGTCGGAATGAGCAGTTCTTC. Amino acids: CASSFTSGSRNEQFF.